There are many counts of the clone carrying this TCR beta chain. The data stem from a study of blood T cells in healthy people across ages. Primed by a sample-barcoded 5' primer and a J-beta primer mix, a second PCR proceeded for roughly 6 to 12 cycles. TCRdb used MiXCR to reprocess the 5' RACE reads, holding one entry per CDR3 protein. Of just under 900,000 distinct CDR3 sequences listed, 25% to 30% were seen once; the top ten hold roughly 17%. CDR1 is MDHEN and CDR2 is SYDVKM in the germline V gene. This CDR3 region has 13 residues. V trimming: 8 bases; J trimming: 4 bases; junction bases outside the gene matches: 6.

The sample taken for sequencing was blood. The chain combines TRBV28 with TRBJ2-5; 8 bases agree with TRBD1. The receptor was derived from a woman of 80 years or more in good health. CDR3 DNA: TGTGCCAGCCGGGGACAGGATCGAGAGACCCAGTACTTC. Its protein is CASRGQDRETQYF.